This T cell receptor (beta chain) was sequenced during a study of OX40 agonist ivuxolimab in advanced cancers. About the research overall: Prior anti-PD-1, anti-PD-L1 or anti-CTLA-4 therapy was allowed; 35% to 40% had some.

This clone appeared a few times. Its antigen is unidentified. Study observations and caveats: In the 0.1 to 3.0 mg/kg range, CD4+ and CD8+ blood T cells had expanded clonally by week 6.

This CDR3 is 15 amino acids long. The germline V gene encodes CDR1 SGHNT and CDR2 YYREEE (reference sequence). V lost 4 bases to trimming and J lost 4 bases; unmatched junction nucleotides: 9. Assay: immunoSEQ multiplex PCR; the TCRdb copy retains only in-frame clones and omits some. The sample shows approximately 100,000 clones, about nine tenths of them seen only once. The source was CD4+ or CD8+ T cells sorted from blood, collected in a trial of the OX40 agonist ivuxolimab. V gene TRBV5-4 combines with J gene TRBJ2-7; TRBD1 aligns across 9 bases. This TCR came from an adult with an advanced solid tumor such as melanoma, head and neck, liver or kidney cancer. Here the CDR3 DNA reads TGTGCCAGCAGCCCCCGCGGGACAGGGCTGTACGAGCAGTACTTC. This encodes CASSPRGTGLYEQYF.